The clone carrying this T cell receptor (beta chain) has more than one count but fewer than ten. One end of the junction is discordant with germline, which a read error may explain. TCRdb itself ran the RT-PCR reads through MiXCR, one entry per CDR3 protein. The table has 800,000 to 1,000,000 distinct CDR3 sequences, roughly 18% seen once. This record comes from a study of patients and donors after allogeneic stem cell transplantation. Germline V CDR1 and CDR2: DFQATT, SNEGSKA (reference sequence). The CDR3 spans 15 residues. The sequence was collected from a human donor who was either an allogeneic HSCT recipient or a stem cell or donor lymphocyte infusion donor (not recorded which). It is not recorded whose cells these are; they may come from a transplant donor. The sample was blood, either unsorted or a sorted T cell fraction (not recorded which). The chain combines TRBV20-1 with TRBJ2-3, with a tentative D call TRBD2 (6 bases). The CDR3 nucleotides read TGCAGTGCTAGTGGGGCGGGACGCGGCACGGATACGCAGTATTTT. Translation: CSASGAGRGTDTQYF.